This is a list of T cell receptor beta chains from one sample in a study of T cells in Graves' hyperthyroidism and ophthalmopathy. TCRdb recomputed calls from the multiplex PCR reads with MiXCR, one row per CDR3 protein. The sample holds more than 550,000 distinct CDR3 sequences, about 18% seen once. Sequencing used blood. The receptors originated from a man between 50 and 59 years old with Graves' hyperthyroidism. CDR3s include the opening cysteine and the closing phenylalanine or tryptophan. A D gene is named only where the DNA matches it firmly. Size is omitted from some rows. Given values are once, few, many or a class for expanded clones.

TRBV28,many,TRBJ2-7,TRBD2,TGTGCCAGCAGTTTAGGACTAGCGGAAACGAGCTCCTACGAGCAGTACTTC,CASSLGLAETSSYEQYF
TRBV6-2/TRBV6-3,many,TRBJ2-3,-,TGTGCCAGCAGTCACGGGACTCCCCAGGGGACAGATACGCAGTATTTT,CASSHGTPQGTDTQYF
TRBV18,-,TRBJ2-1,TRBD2,TGTGCCAGCTCACTGACCCGGACTAGCGGGAGGGTGGCTGAGCAGTTCTTC,CASSLTRTSGRVAEQFF
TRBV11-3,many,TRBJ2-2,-,TGTGCCAGCAGCTGGTCCGGGATCACCGGGGAGCTGTTTTTT,CASSWSGITGELFF
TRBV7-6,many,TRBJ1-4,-,TGTGCCTCGCGGGCGGGTTACAATGAAAAACTGTTTTTT,CASRAGYNEKLFF
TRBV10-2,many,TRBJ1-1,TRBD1,TGCGCCAGCATGGGACAGACTGAAGCTTTCTTT,CASMGQTEAFF
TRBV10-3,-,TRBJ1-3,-,TGTGCCATCAGGGGGCCAATTGGAGACACCATATATTTT,CAIRGPIGDTIYF
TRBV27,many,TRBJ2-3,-,TGTGCCAGCAGTATTACCCCCGACACGCAGTATTTT,CASSITPDTQYF
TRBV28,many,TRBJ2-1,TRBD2,TGTGCCAGCAGCCCTAGCGGGATCACCTACAATGAGCAGTTCTTC,CASSPSGITYNEQFF
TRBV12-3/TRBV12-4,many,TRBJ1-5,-,TGTGCCAGCAGTTTAGATGTGGAACGGCCCCAGCATTTT,CASSLDVERPQHF
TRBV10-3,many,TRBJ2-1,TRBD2,TGTGCCATCAGTGTCCTAGCGGGAAGCCCAAATGAGCAGTTCTTC,CAISVLAGSPNEQFF
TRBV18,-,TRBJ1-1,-,TGTGCCAGCTCACCGAGGCTGACGAGGAACACTGAAGCTTTCTTT,CASSPRLTRNTEAFF
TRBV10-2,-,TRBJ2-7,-,TGCGCCAGCACCCAATCTAGCTCCTACGAGCAGTACTTC,CASTQSSSYEQYF
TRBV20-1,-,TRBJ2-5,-,TGCAGTGCTCCCTCTGCCTGGGGGGAGACCCAGTACTTC,CSAPSAWGETQYF
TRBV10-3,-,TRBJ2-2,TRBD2,TGTGCCATCAGTGAATCAGGGGCGGGGGGCACCGGGGAGCTGTTTTTT,CAISESGAGGTGELFF